Listed here is a single TCR beta chain. An end of the junction does not agree with germline; a read error may underlie this. These data belong to a study of T cells in Graves' hyperthyroidism and ophthalmopathy. At the level of the study: Peripheral blood specimens were obtained at initial diagnosis, prior to any treatment.

Germline CDR1 is MNHEY and CDR2 is SMNVEV (reference sequence). The CDR3 is 12 amino acids. Authors of the study amplified TCR beta CDR3 regions from RNA transcripts. A first-round RT-PCR of the TCR CDR3 used the HTBI primer set. In TCRdb, the multiplex PCR reads were re-called with MiXCR into one record per CDR3 protein. The profile shows 500,000 to 750,000 distinct CDR3 sequences, 13% to 15% of them singletons. The sample consisted of blood. The chain uses TRBV27 and TRBJ2-1; unclear D gene. The receptor was derived from a woman aged 18-30 years with Graves' ophthalmopathy. The chain's CDR3 is CASSPSRGERFF. Written as DNA, the CDR3 is TGTGCCAGCAGCCCATCGCGCGGTGAGCGGTTCTTC.